This entry concerns a single T cell receptor (beta chain). These data are taken from a study of control samples from healthy donors and cancer patients. The table came from immunoSEQ multiplex PCR; TCRdb's copy has only in-frame clones and leaves some out. The sample includes 90,000 to 110,000 clones, roughly nine tenths of them seen just once. Trimming left V 7 bases short and J 4 bases short, with 24 bases between. The V gene's germline CDR1 is MGHRA and CDR2 YSYEKL. The CDR3 is made up of 17 amino acids. This TCR was recovered from a human donor in good health. The donor label of this sample is uncertain. The sequenced sample was blood. The genes are TRBV4-1 and TRBJ2-3; TRBD1 might be the D (6 bases). The CDR3 DNA is TGCGCCAGCAATAGAGGACAGAATAAGGTCGGAGCAGATACGCAGTATTTT. Amino acid sequence: CASNRGQNKVGADTQYF.